What follows are 15 T cell receptor beta chains derived from one specimen sequenced in a study of blood T cell repertoires in COVID-19. Method: immunoSEQ multiplex PCR; TCRdb's copy keeps in-frame clones and lacks some. The sample holds 290,000 or so clones, more than 85% seen once. The source material was peripheral blood. Receptors originate from a woman between 25 and 40 years old with COVID-19, enrolled during active disease.

The chain carries TRBV6-5 and TRBJ1-2; possibly TRBD1 for D (5 bases). Germline CDR1 and CDR2: MNHEY and SVGAGI. V was cut by 2 bases and J by 3 bases, with 7 bases left in between. This CDR3 comprises 13 residues. The CDR3 protein is CASSYQGYYGYTF. For the CDR3, the DNA is TGTGCCAGCAGTTACCAGGGCTACTATGGCTACACCTTC.

J is TRBJ2-7 and V is TRBV5-1, with 7 bases identical to TRBD1. Germline assignment: CDR1 SGHRS and CDR2 YFSETQ. V lost 0 bases, J lost 4 bases, and 4 bases stayed unmatched. The CDR3 is 14 amino acids. CDR3 sequence (DNA): TGCGCCAGCAGCTTGGTAGGGGGCGGTTACGAGCAGTACTTC. Its protein is CASSLVGGGYEQYF.

Only a few counts were recorded for this clone. This chain uses TRBV7-2 with TRBJ1-1; D not resolved. This CDR3 is 14 amino acids long. Trimming stripped 1 base from V and 6 bases from J, with 12 bases between. CDR1 and CDR2 from the germline V gene are SGHTA and FQGNSA. The CDR3 nucleotides read TGTGCCAGCAGCTTAGAGCGGGGTGCGGCTGAAGCTTTCTTT. It is translated as CASSLERGAAEAFF.

This clone is a singleton in its sample. This chain connects TRBV21-1 to TRBJ1-5. TRBV21-1 is labeled a pseudogene. CDR3 length: 17 amino acids. CDR3 in DNA: TGTGCCAGCAGCCGGGGGTCCAGCCCGAGGGGCAATCAGCCCCAGCATTTT. Residues: CASSRGSSPRGNQPQHF.

The gene calls are TRBV30 and TRBJ2-2, with TRBD2 matching 9 bases. The CDR3 runs 15 residues. Trimming at V came to 0 bases and at J to 8 bases, leaving 7 bases not matched to a gene. Germline V CDR1 and CDR2: GTSNPN, SVGIG (reference sequence). CDR3 coding DNA: TGTGCCTGGAGTGTTGTTAGCGGGAGCTCGGGGGAGCTGTTTTTT. This gives the protein CAWSVVSGSSGELFF.

The chain carries TRBV24-1 and TRBJ2-2; D may be TRBD1 (6 bases). Trimming pared 4 bases from V and 5 bases from J, leaving 13 bases between. Germline-derived CDR1 and CDR2 are KGHDR and SFDVKD. CDR3 length: 15 amino acids. The CDR3, as DNA: TGTGCCACCAGTGACAGGACAGTGACGACCGGGGAGCTGTTTTTT. The encoded protein is CATSDRTVTTGELFF.

The chain carries TRBV3-1 (or the pseudogene TRBV3-2) and TRBJ2-3; 15 nucleotides line up with TRBD2. V was clipped by 4 bases and J by 6 bases; unmatched bases: 8. From germline, CDR1 is LGHDT and CDR2 YNNKEL (reference sequence). The CDR3 is 17 residues long. The CDR3 loop reads CASSRGLAGGRLDTQYF. CDR3 coding DNA: TGTGCCAGCAGCCGTGGACTAGCGGGAGGGCGGTTGGATACGCAGTATTTT.

The V gene is TRBV11-1, the J gene TRBJ1-1; TRBD1 agrees at 10 bases. Germline lookup yields CDR1 SGHAT and CDR2 FQDESV (reference sequence). The V gene end was trimmed by 0 bases and the J gene end by 6 bases; junction bases not matched to a gene: 7. The CDR3 extends over 16 amino acids. CDR3 protein: CASSLAPGQGRAEAFF. CDR3 in DNA: TGTGCCAGCAGCTTAGCCCCGGGACAGGGGCGCGCTGAAGCTTTCTTT.

The DNA for the CDR3 is TGTGCCATCAGCGGGACAGGGTTAACCGGGGAGCTGTTTTTT. This codes for CAISGTGLTGELFF. V usage is TRBV10-3 and J usage is TRBJ2-2; 9 bases agree with TRBD1. This CDR3 contains 14 residues. Germline V CDR1 and CDR2: ENHRY, SYGVKD. Trimming at V came to 6 bases and at J to 5 bases, leaving 4 bases not matched to a gene.

The chain recombines TRBV12-3 or TRBV12-4 with TRBJ1-1; no clear D. The CDR3 is 13 residues long. V lost 7 bases to trimming and J lost 3 bases, with 12 bases between them. CDR3 region: CASTRLGYTEAFF. For the CDR3, the DNA is TGTGCCAGCACCCGACTTGGCTACACTGAAGCTTTCTTT.

The chain carries TRBV12-3 or TRBV12-4 and TRBJ1-2; D is unresolved. Trimming shortened V by 1 base and J by 4 bases, and 7 bases separated the two germline ends. The CDR3 runs 13 residues. In DNA, the CDR3 is TGTGCCAGCAGTTTAGGCAGTATCTATGGCTACACCTTC. Protein sequence: CASSLGSIYGYTF.

This clone was picked up a small number of times. This chain connects TRBV5-1 to TRBJ1-1; D call uncertain. This CDR3 spans 13 amino acids. The V gene lost 2 bases and the J gene lost 3 bases, with 8 bases spanning the gap. Germline assignment: CDR1 SGHRS and CDR2 YFSETQ. The CDR3 is CASSLLVDTEAFF. The CDR3 DNA follows: TGCGCCAGCAGCTTACTGGTAGACACTGAAGCTTTCTTT.

For the CDR3, the DNA is TGTGCCAGCAGTTCAGAAAACCAAGAGACCCAGTACTTC. This codes for CASSSENQETQYF. The rearrangement joins TRBV11-2 to TRBJ2-5; D is unresolved. CDR3 size: 13 residues. With 6 bases removed from V and 0 bases from J, the gap between germline ends came to 8 bases. Germline V CDR1 and CDR2: SGHAT, FQNNGV.

The chain links TRBV12-3 or TRBV12-4 to TRBJ1-1; D is ambiguous. Trimming pared 3 bases from V and 4 bases from J, leaving 6 bases between. The CDR3 is made up of 12 amino acids. CDR3: CASSFTRTEAFF. The CDR3 DNA reads TGTGCCAGCAGTTTCACTCGCACTGAAGCTTTCTTT.

Here the CDR3 reads CASSILGQITYNEQFF. CDR3 nucleotide sequence: TGTGCCAGTAGTATACTGGGGCAAATCACCTACAATGAGCAGTTCTTC. This sequence joins TRBV19 and TRBJ2-1; possible D gene TRBD1, 5 bases. Trimming took 2 bases from V and 2 from J, leaving 13 bases between them. Germline values: CDR1 LNHDA, CDR2 SQIVND (reference sequence). The CDR3 loop spans 16 amino acids.